A selection of T cell receptor beta chains follows, all from one sample in a study of cytomegalovirus exposure and HLA in healthy donors. TCRdb keeps only in-frame clones here, not all; method: immunoSEQ multiplex PCR. Its listing shows about 150,000 clones. Input material: PBMCs. The receptors come from a woman between 50 and 59 years old in good health and CMV-seronegative. Each CDR3 is given with its conserved first and last residue. D genes are given only for firm matches.

CDR3nt	CDR3aa	j_gene	d_gene	v_gene
TGTGCCAGTAGTATCTTGAGCTCCTACAATGAGCAGTTCTTC	CASSILSSYNEQFF	TRBJ2-1	NA	TRBV19
TGTGCCAGCAGTTTTACAGGGTTAGGCACCGGGGAGCTGTTTTTT	CASSFTGLGTGELFF	TRBJ2-2	NA	TRBV27
TGTGCCATCAGTCCCTTCCGGGACAGAACGATTGAGAACACCGGGGAGCTGTTTTTT	CAISPFRDRTIENTGELFF	TRBJ2-2	TRBD1	TRBV10-3
TGTGCCAGCAGCCGGGACAGGGCACACTACAATGAGCAGTTCTTC	CASSRDRAHYNEQFF	TRBJ2-1	TRBD1	TRBV7-9
TGCGCCAGCAGCCCCGGGACAGGGACAAACGAGCAGTACTTC	CASSPGTGTNEQYF	TRBJ2-7	TRBD1	TRBV5-1
TGCGCCAGCAGCTTGGCCTCGGACAGACGCTATGGCTACACCTTC	CASSLASDRRYGYTF	TRBJ1-2	NA	TRBV5-1
TGTGCCAGCAGTCCGAATGGACAAGTTGCCGAGCAGTACTTC	CASSPNGQVAEQYF	TRBJ2-7	NA	TRBV27
TGCGCCAGCAGCTTGGCGGACTCATCCTACGAGCAGTACTTC	CASSLADSSYEQYF	TRBJ2-7	NA	TRBV5-1
TGTGCCAGCAGTGTGACAGGGGACCAAGAGACCCAGTACTTC	CASSVTGDQETQYF	TRBJ2-5	TRBD1	TRBV6-1
TGTGCCAGCAGTTTGGACAGGGTCAGGAATGAGCAGTTCTTC	CASSLDRVRNEQFF	TRBJ2-1	TRBD1	TRBV7-2
TGTGCCAGCAGCGGCGGGATAGCGAACAATGAGCAGTTCTTC	CASSGGIANNEQFF	TRBJ2-1	NA	TRBV6-1
TGTGCCAGTAGTAGGGGGACAGGGGGCTTCTACGAGCAGTACTTC	CASSRGTGGFYEQYF	TRBJ2-7	TRBD1	TRBV19
TGTGCCTGGAGTGTAGGGCTTGGCGGGAGTCGCACAGATACGCAGTATTTT	CAWSVGLGGSRTDTQYF	TRBJ2-3	TRBD2	TRBV30
TGTGCCAGCAGCTCCAGCCGGGCAGGGGGAGATTCACCCCTCCACTTT	CASSSSRAGGDSPLHF	TRBJ1-6	TRBD1	TRBV7-8
TGCGCCAGCAGCTTGGGGACACTAGCGGGGGGTTCTGAGCAGTTCTTC	CASSLGTLAGGSEQFF	TRBJ2-1	TRBD2	TRBV5-1
TGTGCCAGCAGAAAGAGGGAGGGTGAGCAGTTCTTC	CASRKREGEQFF	TRBJ2-1	TRBD2	TRBV2
TGTGCCAGCAGCGATCAAGGGGGCAGGGACTATGGCTACACCTTC	CASSDQGGRDYGYTF	TRBJ1-2	TRBD1	TRBV9
TGTGCCAGCACCCCAGGGGCACTAGCGGGGGGACCCACAGATACGCAGTATTTT	CASTPGALAGGPTDTQYF	TRBJ2-3	TRBD2	TRBV9
TGTGCCAGTAGTCTCCTGGGTTTAGCGGGAGGATCGGAGCAGTTCTTC	CASSLLGLAGGSEQFF	TRBJ2-1	TRBD2	TRBV19
TGTGCCAGCAGCCACACCTCGACAGGGCCTAGTTACGAGCAGTACTTC	CASSHTSTGPSYEQYF	TRBJ2-7	TRBD1	TRBV7-8
TGTGCCAGCAGCTTAGGGGGCGGCACTGAAGCTTTCTTT	CASSLGGGTEAFF	TRBJ1-1	NA	TRBV7-3
TGTGCCAGCAGTTCCAGGTTGGGTTTCTATGGCTACACCTTC	CASSSRLGFYGYTF	TRBJ1-2	NA	TRBV27
TGTGCCTGGAGTGTATCATACGAGCAGTACTTC	CAWSVSYEQYF	TRBJ2-7	NA	TRBV30
TGTGCCAGCAGTGACCCGGGACACCCCCAGGAGTTAGAAAAACTGTTTTTT	CASSDPGHPQELEKLFF	TRBJ1-4	NA	TRBV6-1
TGTGCCAGTAGTATTTGGCACGGGGGAATCTACGAGCAGTACTTC	CASSIWHGGIYEQYF	TRBJ2-7	NA	TRBV19
TGTGCCAGCAGCTTACAGGGTGGGGCTTTCTTT	CASSLQGGAFF	TRBJ1-1	NA	TRBV2
TGTGCCAGCTCACCAGGGGAGGGCAACACTGAAGCTTTCTTT	CASSPGEGNTEAFF	TRBJ1-1	NA	TRBV18